The 22 T cell receptor beta chains given below trace back to one sample, sequenced in a study of T cell responses to AZD1222 COVID-19 vaccine. Data came from immunoSEQ multiplex PCR; TCRdb stores just in-frame clones and leaves some out. The data contain about 97,000 clones, roughly 91% of them singletons. Sequenced material: peripheral blood, taken on day 0 of AZD1222 vaccination. These TCRs come from an adult in good health.

The CDR3, as DNA: TGTGCCAGCAGCCAAGATGTAGATCTCACGGGTGGCTACACCTTC. Its protein is CASSQDVDLTGGYTF. The chain links TRBV3-1 (or the pseudogene TRBV3-2) to TRBJ1-2; D gene uncertain. V was cut by 0 bases and J by 7 bases, with 15 bases left in between. Germline CDR1 is LGHDT and CDR2 is YNNKEL (reference sequence). The CDR3 spans 15 residues.

The CDR3 DNA is TGTGCCACCAGTGATTCCGGACGGGTCTCTGGGGCCAACGTCCTGACTTTC. Residues: CATSDSGRVSGANVLTF. The rearrangement joins TRBV24-1 to TRBJ2-6; no clear D. Trimming left V 2 bases short and J 0 bases short, with 10 bases between. Germline V gives CDR1 KGHDR, CDR2 SFDVKD. CDR3 length: 17 residues.

V and J are TRBV7-3 and TRBJ2-2, with no clear D. CDR1 and CDR2 (germline): SGHTA, FQGTGA. V lost 0 bases and J 5 bases, leaving 16 bases between the germline ends. CDR3 length: 17 residues. For the CDR3, the DNA is TGTGCCAGCAGCTTAACGTATATCGGCCCTGGGACCGGGGAGCTGTTTTTT. It specifies CASSLTYIGPGTGELFF.

This chain uses TRBV5-6 with TRBJ1-1; perhaps TRBD1 as D (5 bases). With 3 bases removed from V and 7 bases from J, the gap between germline ends came to 13 bases. Germline V CDR1 and CDR2: SGHDT, YYEEEE. This CDR3 has 13 amino acids. The CDR3 coding sequence is TGTGCCAGCAGCTATGGGACCGAGCTTGAAGCTTTCTTT. Protein sequence: CASSYGTELEAFF.

The chain has TRBV10-3 and TRBJ1-1, with 8 nucleotides matching TRBD1. Germline-derived CDR1 and CDR2 are ENHRY and SYGVKD. The CDR3 runs to 16 residues. The V gene end was trimmed by 10 bases and the J gene end by 8 bases; junction bases not matched to a gene: 21. CDR3 in DNA: TGTGCCACCAGCATAGCCAGGGGGCCCTTATTTTACGAAGCTTTCTTT. Translating it yields CATSIARGPLFYEAFF.

The chain recombines TRBV6-2 or TRBV6-3 with TRBJ2-4, with unresolved D. CDR1 is MNHEY, CDR2 SVGEGT, per germline. Deletions cut 5 bases from V and 0 bases from J, with 8 bases between. This CDR3 contains 14 residues. This CDR3 is CASSQNVAKNIQYF. DNA for the CDR3: TGTGCCAGCAGTCAGAATGTAGCCAAAAACATTCAGTACTTC.

In the case of this clone: Germline and junction disagree at one end, which may indicate a read error. The rearrangement uses TRBV7-7 and TRBJ1-3, with D tentatively TRBD1 (6 bases). This CDR3 is 15 amino acids long. From germline, CDR1 is SSHAT and CDR2 FNYEAQ (reference sequence). As DNA, the CDR3 is TGTGCTAGCAGCTTAGATGCAGGGGCTGGAAACACCATATATTTT. Encoded protein: CASSLDAGAGNTIYF.

V and J are TRBV19 and TRBJ1-5; D possibly corresponds to TRBD1 (6 bases). In germline, CDR1 is LNHDA, CDR2 SQIVND (reference sequence). The CDR3 spans 14 residues. V was cut by 5 bases and J by 4 bases, with 12 bases left in between. CDR3 loop: CASSSLQGNQPQHF. CDR3 nucleotide sequence: TGTGCCAGTAGTTCCCTCCAGGGGAATCAGCCCCAGCATTTT.

The CDR3 reads CASREQGASGNTIYF. The CDR3 DNA reads TGCGCCAGCAGGGAACAGGGGGCATCTGGAAACACCATATATTTT. The genes are TRBV5-1 and TRBJ1-3, with TRBD1 identical over 9 bases. Germline trimming cut 5 bases from V and 1 base from J; bases unmatched to any gene: 4. Germline CDR1 reads SGHRS; CDR2 reads YFSETQ. The CDR3 sequence is 15 residues long. Full variable domain (outside the CDR3, taken from reference TRBV5-1 and TRBJ1-3): KAGVTQTPRYLIKTRGQQVTLSCSPISGHRSVSWYQQTPGQGLQFLFEYFSETQRNKGNFPGRFSGRQFSNSRSEMNVSTLELGDSALYLCASREQGASGNTIYFGEGSWLTVV.

The chain is built from TRBV6-2 or TRBV6-3 and TRBJ2-1; the match to TRBD2 covers 11 bases. The CDR3 totals 18 residues. The junction had 12 bases not matched to a gene; V was cut back by 5 bases and J by 3 bases. CDR1 and CDR2 from the germline V gene are MNHEY and SVGEGT. CDR3 sequence: CASSPTLLAGGRYNEQFF. The CDR3 DNA reads TGTGCCAGCAGTCCGACACTCCTAGCGGGGGGTCGCTACAATGAGCAGTTCTTC.

J is TRBJ2-3 and V is TRBV28; TRBD2 aligns across 12 bases. The CDR3 contains 15 residues. CDR1 MDHEN and CDR2 SYDVKM come from the germline V gene. V shed 4 bases, J shed 3 bases, and the junction held 2 bases outside the gene matches. The CDR3 sequence is CASSSSGRGTDTQYF. As DNA, the CDR3 is TGTGCCAGCAGTTCTAGCGGGAGGGGGACAGATACGCAGTATTTT.

The chain links TRBV7-8 to TRBJ1-4; no reliable D call. CDR3 length: 17 residues. Germline CDR1 SGHVS, CDR2 FQNEAQ. V was shortened by 0 bases and J by 5 bases, with 16 bases between the two germline ends. The CDR3, as DNA: TGTGCCAGCAGCTTAGCCGGGGTGAGGGTCCAGAATGAAAAACTGTTTTTT. This sequence encodes CASSLAGVRVQNEKLFF.

The rearrangement uses TRBV19 and TRBJ1-1; 8 bases fit TRBD1. Germline CDR1 LNHDA, CDR2 SQIVND (reference sequence). The CDR3 is made up of 16 amino acids. With V trimmed by 6 bases and J by 0 bases, 9 bases remained unmatched. CDR3 DNA: TGTGCCAGTAGCTCGGACAGGGTTTTACTGAACACTGAAGCTTTCTTT. Amino acids: CASSSDRVLLNTEAFF. The entire variable domain, with the rest obtained from reference TRBV19 and TRBJ1-1, is as follows: DGGITQSPKYLFRKEGQNVTLSCEQNLNHDAMYWYRQDPGQGLRLIYYSQIVNDFQKGDIAEGYSVSREKKESFPLTVTSAQKNPTAFYLCASSSDRVLLNTEAFFGQGTRLTVV.

V gene TRBV19 combines with J gene TRBJ2-2; 8 positions match TRBD2. The CDR3 contains 16 residues. The V and J ends lost 3 bases and 2 bases, in that order; junction bases with no gene match: 5. Germline-derived CDR1 and CDR2 are LNHDA and SQIVND (reference sequence). The CDR3 spells CASSIRTSGNTGELFF. CDR3 DNA sequence: TGTGCCAGTAGTATCCGCACTAGCGGAAACACCGGGGAGCTGTTTTTT.

CDR3 coding DNA: TGCGCCAGCAGCCAAGATTGGGGCACCAGCTCCGAGCAGTACTTC. Translated, it gives CASSQDWGTSSEQYF. The V gene is TRBV4-3, the J gene TRBJ2-7, with D tentatively TRBD1 (5 bases). The CDR3 is 15 residues long. Germline-derived CDR1 and CDR2 are LGHNA and YSLEER. V lost 0 bases to trimming and J lost 6 bases, with 15 bases between them.

A word on this clone: This same CDR3 is encoded by further DNA sequences in the sample. The chain links TRBV19 to TRBJ1-3; the D gene is possibly TRBD1 (5 bases). With 7 bases removed from V and 4 bases from J, the gap between germline ends came to 14 bases. This CDR3 is 14 amino acids long. Germline CDR1 LNHDA, CDR2 SQIVND (reference sequence). CDR3 coding DNA: TGTGCCAGTACCTCCGCAGGGTCCGGAAACACCATATATTTT. The encoded protein is CASTSAGSGNTIYF.

The CDR3 is CASSHGLAGVKNIQYF. In DNA, the CDR3 is TGTGCCAGCAGCCACGGACTAGCGGGGGTCAAAAACATTCAGTACTTC. The V gene is TRBV5-8, the J gene TRBJ2-4; TRBD2 agrees at 13 bases. The CDR3 sequence is 16 residues long. Germline-derived CDR1 and CDR2 are SGHTS and YDEGEE. J was trimmed by 3 bases and V by 4 bases; bases with no gene match: 4.

The V and J genes are TRBV19 and TRBJ2-3; D unclear. The CDR3 consists of 15 residues. Trimming pared 4 bases from V and 2 bases from J, leaving 13 bases between. Germline V gene lookup returns CDR1 LNHDA and CDR2 SQIVND (reference sequence). The CDR3 nucleotides are TGTGCCAGTAGTACCTTTTCGACCGACACAGATACGCAGTATTTT. This encodes CASSTFSTDTDTQYF.

This clone was seen a handful of times. The rearrangement uses TRBV7-2 and TRBJ1-6; TRBD1 agrees at 8 bases. CDR3 length: 17 residues. V gave up 5 bases and J gave up 10 bases; unmatched junction bases: 16. The germline CDR1 and CDR2 sequences are SGHTA and FQGNSA. This chain's CDR3 is CASSASTQGGLWSPLHF. In DNA, the CDR3 is TGTGCCAGCAGCGCGAGTACACAGGGGGGGCTTTGGTCACCCCTCCACTTT.

The chain joins TRBV6-5 to TRBJ2-3, with D possibly matching TRBD2 (5 bases). V was cut by 7 bases and J by 6 bases, with 14 bases left in between. CDR1 is MNHEY and CDR2 is SVGAGI in the germline V gene. The CDR3 covers 13 residues. Written as DNA, the CDR3 is TGTGCCAGCACCGTAGGCTCGGGGGATACGCAGTATTTT. Its protein product is CASTVGSGDTQYF.

This chain links TRBV6-2 or TRBV6-3 with TRBJ2-3, with TRBD2 matching over 8 bases. V lost 2 bases and J lost 0; bases outside the gene matches: 7. Germline V gene data show CDR1 as MNHEY and CDR2 as SVGEGT. The CDR3 spans 17 residues. The CDR3 DNA is TGTGCCAGCAGTTACGAATTAGCGGGGCCTAGCACAGATACGCAGTATTTT. Its translation: CASSYELAGPSTDTQYF.

The chain combines TRBV12-5 with TRBJ2-5; 8 positions agree with TRBD1. Germline V gene data show CDR1 as LGHNT and CDR2 as FRNRAP. The V and J ends lost 2 bases and 5 bases, in that order; junction bases with no gene match: 7. This CDR3 spans 15 amino acids. CDR3 amino acids: CASGLSSTGVETQYF. In DNA form, the CDR3 reads TGTGCTAGTGGTTTGTCCTCGACAGGGGTGGAGACCCAGTACTTC.